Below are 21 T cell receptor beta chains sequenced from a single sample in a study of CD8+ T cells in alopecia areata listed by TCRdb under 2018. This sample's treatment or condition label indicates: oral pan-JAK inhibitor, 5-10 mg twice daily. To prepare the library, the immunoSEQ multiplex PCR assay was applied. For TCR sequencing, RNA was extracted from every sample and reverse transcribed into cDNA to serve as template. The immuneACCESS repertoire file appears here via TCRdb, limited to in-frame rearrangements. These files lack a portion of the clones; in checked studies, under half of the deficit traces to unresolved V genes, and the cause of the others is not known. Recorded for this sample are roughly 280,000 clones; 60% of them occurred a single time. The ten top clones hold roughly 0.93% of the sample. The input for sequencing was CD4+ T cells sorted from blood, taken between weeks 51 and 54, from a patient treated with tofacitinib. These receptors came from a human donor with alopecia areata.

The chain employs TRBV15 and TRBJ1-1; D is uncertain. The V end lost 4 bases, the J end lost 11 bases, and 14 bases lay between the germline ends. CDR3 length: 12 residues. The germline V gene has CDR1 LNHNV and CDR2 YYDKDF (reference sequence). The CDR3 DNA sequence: TGTGCCACCAGCAAAAACCGGGTTCTCGCTTTCTTT. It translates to CATSKNRVLAFF.

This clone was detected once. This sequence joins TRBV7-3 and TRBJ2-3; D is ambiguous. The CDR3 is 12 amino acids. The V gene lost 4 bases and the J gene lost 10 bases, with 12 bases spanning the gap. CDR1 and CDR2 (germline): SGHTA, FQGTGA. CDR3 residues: CASSSGSGAQYF. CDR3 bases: TGTGCCAGCAGCTCCGGCAGTGGCGCGCAGTATTTT.

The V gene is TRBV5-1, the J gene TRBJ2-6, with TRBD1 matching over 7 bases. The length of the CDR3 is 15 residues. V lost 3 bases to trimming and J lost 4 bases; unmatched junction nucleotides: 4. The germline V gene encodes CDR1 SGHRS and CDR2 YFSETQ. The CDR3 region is CASSWTGSGANVLTF. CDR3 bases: TGCGCCAGCAGCTGGACAGGTTCCGGGGCCAACGTCCTGACTTTC.

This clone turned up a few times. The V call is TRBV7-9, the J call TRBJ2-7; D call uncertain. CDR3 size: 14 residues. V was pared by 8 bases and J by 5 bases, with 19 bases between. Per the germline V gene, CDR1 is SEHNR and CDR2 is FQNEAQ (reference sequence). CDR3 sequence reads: CASGYLRACDEQYF. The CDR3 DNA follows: TGTGCCAGCGGGTACCTACGGGCATGTGACGAGCAGTACTTC.

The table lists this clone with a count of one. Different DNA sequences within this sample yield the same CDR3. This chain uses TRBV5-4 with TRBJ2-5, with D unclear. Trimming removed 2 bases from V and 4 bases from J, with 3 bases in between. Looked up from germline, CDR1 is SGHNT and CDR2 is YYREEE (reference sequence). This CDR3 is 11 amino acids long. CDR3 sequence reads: CASSFLETQYF. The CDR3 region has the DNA TGTGCCAGCAGCTTCCTAGAGACCCAGTACTTC.

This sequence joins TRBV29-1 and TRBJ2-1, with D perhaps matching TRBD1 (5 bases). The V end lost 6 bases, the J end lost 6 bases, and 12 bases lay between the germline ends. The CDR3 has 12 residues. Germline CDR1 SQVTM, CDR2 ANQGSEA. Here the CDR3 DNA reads TGCAGCGTAAGGGGTCCCTTCAATGAGCAGTTCTTC. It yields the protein CSVRGPFNEQFF.

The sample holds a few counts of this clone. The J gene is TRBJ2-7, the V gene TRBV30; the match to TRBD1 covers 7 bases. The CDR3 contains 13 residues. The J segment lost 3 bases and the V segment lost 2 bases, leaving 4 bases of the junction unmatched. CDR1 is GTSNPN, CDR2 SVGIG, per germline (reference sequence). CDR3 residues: CAWSWNRGYEQYF. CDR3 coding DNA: TGTGCCTGGAGTTGGAACAGGGGCTACGAGCAGTACTTC.

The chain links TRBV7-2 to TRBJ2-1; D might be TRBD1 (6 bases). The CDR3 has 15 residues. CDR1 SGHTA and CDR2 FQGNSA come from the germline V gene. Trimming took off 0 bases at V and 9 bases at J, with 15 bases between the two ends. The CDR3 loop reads CASSLAQGRVGEQFF. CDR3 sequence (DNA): TGTGCCAGCAGCTTAGCACAGGGACGGGTGGGTGAGCAGTTCTTC.

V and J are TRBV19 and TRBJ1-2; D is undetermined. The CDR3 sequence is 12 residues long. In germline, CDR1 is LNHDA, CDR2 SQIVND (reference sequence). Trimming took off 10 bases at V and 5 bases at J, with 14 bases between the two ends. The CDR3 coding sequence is TGTGCCACCTATCGGGTGGGGTATGGCTACACCTTC. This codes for CATYRVGYGYTF.

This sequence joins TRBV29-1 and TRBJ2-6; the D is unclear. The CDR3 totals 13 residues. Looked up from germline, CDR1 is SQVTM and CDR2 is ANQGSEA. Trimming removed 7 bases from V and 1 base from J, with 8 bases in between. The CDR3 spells CSAQKSGANVLTF. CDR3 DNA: TGCAGCGCGCAAAAGTCTGGGGCCAACGTCCTGACTTTC.

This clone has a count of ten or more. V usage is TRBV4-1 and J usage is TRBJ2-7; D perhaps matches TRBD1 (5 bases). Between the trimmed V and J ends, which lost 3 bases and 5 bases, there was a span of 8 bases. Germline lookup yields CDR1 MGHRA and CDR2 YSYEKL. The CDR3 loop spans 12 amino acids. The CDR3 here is CASSQDTDEQYF. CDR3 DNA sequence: TGCGCCAGCAGCCAGGACACGGACGAGCAGTACTTC.

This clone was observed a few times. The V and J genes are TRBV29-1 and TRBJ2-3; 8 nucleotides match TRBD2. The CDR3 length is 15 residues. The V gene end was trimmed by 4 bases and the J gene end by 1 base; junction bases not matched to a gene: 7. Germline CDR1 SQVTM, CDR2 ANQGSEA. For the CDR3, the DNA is TGCAGCGTTGCCTTACTAGCGGCGGGCACAGATACGCAGTATTTT. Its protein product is CSVALLAAGTDTQYF.

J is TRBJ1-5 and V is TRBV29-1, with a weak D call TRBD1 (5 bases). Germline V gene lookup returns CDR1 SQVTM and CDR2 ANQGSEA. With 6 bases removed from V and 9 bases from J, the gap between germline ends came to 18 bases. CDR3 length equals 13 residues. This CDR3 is CSVVTRDLGPQHF. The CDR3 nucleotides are TGCAGCGTCGTAACCAGGGATTTGGGGCCCCAGCATTTT. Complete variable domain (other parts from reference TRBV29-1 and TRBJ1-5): SAVISQKPSRDICQRGTSLTIQCQVDSQVTMMFWYRQQPGQSLTLIATANQGSEATYESGFVIDKFPISRPNLTFSTLTVSNMSPEDSSIYLCSVVTRDLGPQHFGDGTRLSIL.

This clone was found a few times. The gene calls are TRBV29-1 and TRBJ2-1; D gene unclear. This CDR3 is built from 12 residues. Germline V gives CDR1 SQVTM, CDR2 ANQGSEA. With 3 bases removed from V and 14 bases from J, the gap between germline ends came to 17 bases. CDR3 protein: CSVDETLPRKFF. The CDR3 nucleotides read TGCAGCGTTGACGAGACACTCCCTAGGAAGTTCTTC.

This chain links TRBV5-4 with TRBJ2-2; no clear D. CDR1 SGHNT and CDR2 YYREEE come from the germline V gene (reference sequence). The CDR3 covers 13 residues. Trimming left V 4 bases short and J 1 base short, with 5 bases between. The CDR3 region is CASSPQNTGELFF. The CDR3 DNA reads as TGTGCCAGCAGCCCACAGAACACCGGGGAGCTGTTTTTT.

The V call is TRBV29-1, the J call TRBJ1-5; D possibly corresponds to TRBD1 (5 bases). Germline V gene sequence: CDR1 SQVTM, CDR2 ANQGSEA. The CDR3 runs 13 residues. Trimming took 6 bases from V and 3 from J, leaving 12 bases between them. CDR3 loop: CSVARQPNQPQHF. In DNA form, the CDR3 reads TGCAGCGTCGCGAGACAGCCCAATCAGCCCCAGCATTTT. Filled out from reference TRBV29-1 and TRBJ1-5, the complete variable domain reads SAVISQKPSRDICQRGTSLTIQCQVDSQVTMMFWYRQQPGQSLTLIATANQGSEATYESGFVIDKFPISRPNLTFSTLTVSNMSPEDSSIYLCSVARQPNQPQHFGDGTRLSIL.

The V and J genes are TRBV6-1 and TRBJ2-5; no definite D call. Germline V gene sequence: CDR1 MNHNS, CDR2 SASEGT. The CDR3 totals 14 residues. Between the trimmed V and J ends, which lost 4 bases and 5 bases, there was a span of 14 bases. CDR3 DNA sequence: TGTGCCAGCAGTGTCATGATCGGTGGTGAGACCCAGTACTTC. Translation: CASSVMIGGETQYF.

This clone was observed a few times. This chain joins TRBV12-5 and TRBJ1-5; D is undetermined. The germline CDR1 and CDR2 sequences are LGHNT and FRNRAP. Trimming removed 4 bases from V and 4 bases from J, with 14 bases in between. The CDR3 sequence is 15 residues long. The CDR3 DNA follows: TGTGCTAGTGGTTCGCTCCTTACGGAAAATCAGCCCCAGCATTTT. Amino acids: CASGSLLTENQPQHF.

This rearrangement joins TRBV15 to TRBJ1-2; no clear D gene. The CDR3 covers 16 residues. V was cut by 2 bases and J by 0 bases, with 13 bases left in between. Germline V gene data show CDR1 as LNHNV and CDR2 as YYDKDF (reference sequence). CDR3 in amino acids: CATSRRSETSNYGYTF. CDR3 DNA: TGTGCCACCAGCAGACGGAGCGAAACTTCTAACTATGGCTACACCTTC.

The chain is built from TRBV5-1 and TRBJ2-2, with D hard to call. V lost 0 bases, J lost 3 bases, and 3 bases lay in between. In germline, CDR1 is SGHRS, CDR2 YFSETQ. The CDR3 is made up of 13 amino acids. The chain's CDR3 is CASSLDHTGELFF. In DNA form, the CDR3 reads TGCGCCAGCAGCTTGGATCACACCGGGGAGCTGTTTTTT.

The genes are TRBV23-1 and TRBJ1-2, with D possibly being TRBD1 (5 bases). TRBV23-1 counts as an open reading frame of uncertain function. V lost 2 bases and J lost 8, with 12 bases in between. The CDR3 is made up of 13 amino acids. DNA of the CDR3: TGCGCCAGCAGTCAAAGGGCAGGGAACGGCTACACCTTC. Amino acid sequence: CASSQRAGNGYTF.